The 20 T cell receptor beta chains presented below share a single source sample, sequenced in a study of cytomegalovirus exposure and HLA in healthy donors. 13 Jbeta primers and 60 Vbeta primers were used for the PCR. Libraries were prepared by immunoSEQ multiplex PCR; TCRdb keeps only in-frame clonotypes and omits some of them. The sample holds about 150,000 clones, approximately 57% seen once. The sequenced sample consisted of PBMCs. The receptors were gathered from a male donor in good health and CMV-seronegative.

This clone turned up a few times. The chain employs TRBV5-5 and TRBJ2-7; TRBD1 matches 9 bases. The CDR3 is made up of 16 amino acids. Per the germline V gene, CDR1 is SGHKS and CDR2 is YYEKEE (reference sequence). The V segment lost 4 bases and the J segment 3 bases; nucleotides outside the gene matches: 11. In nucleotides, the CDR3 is TGTGCCAGCAGCCTACTACCCGGGACAGGGAACTACGAGCAGTACTTC. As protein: CASSLLPGTGNYEQYF.

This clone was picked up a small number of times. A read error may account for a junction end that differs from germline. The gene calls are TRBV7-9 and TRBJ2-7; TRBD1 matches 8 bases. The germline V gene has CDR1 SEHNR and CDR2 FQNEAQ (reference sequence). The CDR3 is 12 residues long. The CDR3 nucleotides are TGTTCCAGCAGTGGACAGGGCTACGAGCAGTACTTC. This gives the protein CSSSGQGYEQYF. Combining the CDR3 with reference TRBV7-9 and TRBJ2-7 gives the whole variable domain DTGVSQNPRHKITKRGQNVTFRCDPISEHNRLYWYRQTLGQGPEFLTYFQNEAQLEKSRLLSDRFSAERPKGSFSTLEIQRTEQGDSAMYLCSSSGQGYEQYFGPGTRLTVT.

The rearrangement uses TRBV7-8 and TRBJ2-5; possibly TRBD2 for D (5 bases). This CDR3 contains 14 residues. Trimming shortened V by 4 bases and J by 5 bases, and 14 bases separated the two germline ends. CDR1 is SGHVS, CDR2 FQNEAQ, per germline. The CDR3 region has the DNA TGTGCCAGCAGCTCTACCTGGACTGGGGAGACCCAGTACTTC. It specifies CASSSTWTGETQYF.

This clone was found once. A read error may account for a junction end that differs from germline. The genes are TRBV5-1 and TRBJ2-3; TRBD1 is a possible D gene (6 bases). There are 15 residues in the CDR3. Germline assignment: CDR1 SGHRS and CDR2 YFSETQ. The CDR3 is CSSSPIGQTTDTQYF. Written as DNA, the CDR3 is TGCTCCAGCAGCCCCATCGGACAGACCACAGATACGCAGTATTTT.

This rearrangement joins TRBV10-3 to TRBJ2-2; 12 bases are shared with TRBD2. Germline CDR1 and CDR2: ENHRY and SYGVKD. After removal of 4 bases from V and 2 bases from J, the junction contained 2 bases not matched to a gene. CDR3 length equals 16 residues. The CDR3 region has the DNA TGTGCCATCAGTGGGACTAGCGGGACCAACACCGGGGAGCTGTTTTTT. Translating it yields CAISGTSGTNTGELFF.

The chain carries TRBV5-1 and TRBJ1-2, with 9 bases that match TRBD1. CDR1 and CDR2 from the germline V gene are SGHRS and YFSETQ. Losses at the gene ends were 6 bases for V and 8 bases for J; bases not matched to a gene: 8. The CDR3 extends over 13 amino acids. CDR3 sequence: CASTLDRGTGYTF. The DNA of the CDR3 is TGCGCCAGCACCCTGGACAGGGGAACCGGCTACACCTTC.

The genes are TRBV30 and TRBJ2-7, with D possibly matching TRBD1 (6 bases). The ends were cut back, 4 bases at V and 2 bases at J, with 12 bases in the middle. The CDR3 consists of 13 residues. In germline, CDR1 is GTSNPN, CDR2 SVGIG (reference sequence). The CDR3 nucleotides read TGTGCCTGGACCGACAACAGGGCCTACGAGCAGTACTTC. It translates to CAWTDNRAYEQYF.

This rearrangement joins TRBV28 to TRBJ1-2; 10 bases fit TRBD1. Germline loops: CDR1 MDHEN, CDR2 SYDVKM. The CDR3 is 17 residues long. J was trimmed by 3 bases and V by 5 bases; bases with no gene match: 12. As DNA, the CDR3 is TGTGCCAGCAGTAAGGGGCGGGACAGGGGAATGTACTATGGCTACACCTTC. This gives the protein CASSKGRDRGMYYGYTF.

CDR3 loop: CASSRTSGPEFF. The CDR3 nucleotides read TGTGCCAGCAGCCGTACTAGCGGCCCGGAGTTCTTC. The rearrangement uses TRBV6-5 and TRBJ2-1; 8 positions match TRBD2. Germline V gene data show CDR1 as MNHEY and CDR2 as SVGAGI. V gave up 6 bases and J gave up 14 bases; unmatched junction bases: 9. CDR3 size: 12 residues.

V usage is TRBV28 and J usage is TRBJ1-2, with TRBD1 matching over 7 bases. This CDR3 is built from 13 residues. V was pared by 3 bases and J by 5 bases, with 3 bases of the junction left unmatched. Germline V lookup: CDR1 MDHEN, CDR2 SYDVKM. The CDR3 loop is CASSLTGRYGYTF. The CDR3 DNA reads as TGTGCCAGCAGTTTGACAGGGAGGTATGGCTACACCTTC.

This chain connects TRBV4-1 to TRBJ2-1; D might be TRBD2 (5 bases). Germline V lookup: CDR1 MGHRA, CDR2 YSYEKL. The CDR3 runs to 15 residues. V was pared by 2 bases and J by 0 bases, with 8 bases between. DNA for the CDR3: TGCGCCAGCAGCCAAACGGAGGTCTCCTACAATGAGCAGTTCTTC. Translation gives CASSQTEVSYNEQFF.

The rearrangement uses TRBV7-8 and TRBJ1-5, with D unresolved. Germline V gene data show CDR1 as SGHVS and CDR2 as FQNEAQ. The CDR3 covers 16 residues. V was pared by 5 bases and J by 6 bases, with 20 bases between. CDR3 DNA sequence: TGTGCCAGCAGCCCAGGAGGTCAAGGGAGCCGTCAGCCCCAGCATTTT. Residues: CASSPGGQGSRQPQHF.

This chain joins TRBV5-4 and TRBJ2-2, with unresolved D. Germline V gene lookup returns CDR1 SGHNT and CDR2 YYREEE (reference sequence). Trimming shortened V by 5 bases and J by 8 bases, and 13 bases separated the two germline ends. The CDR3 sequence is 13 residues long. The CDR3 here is CASSVTHGGELFF. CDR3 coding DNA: TGTGCCAGCAGTGTGACTCACGGGGGGGAGCTGTTTTTT.

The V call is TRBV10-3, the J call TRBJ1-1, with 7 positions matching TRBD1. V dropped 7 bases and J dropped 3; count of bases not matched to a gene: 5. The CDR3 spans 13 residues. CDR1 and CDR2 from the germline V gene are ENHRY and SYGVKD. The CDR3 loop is CAITSGTDTEAFF. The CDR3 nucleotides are TGTGCCATCACATCCGGGACAGACACTGAAGCTTTCTTT.

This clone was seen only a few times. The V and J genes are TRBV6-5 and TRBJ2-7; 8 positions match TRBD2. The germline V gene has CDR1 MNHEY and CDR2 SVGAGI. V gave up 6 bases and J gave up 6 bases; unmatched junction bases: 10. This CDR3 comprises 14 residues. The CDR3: CASSSGTSPIEQYF. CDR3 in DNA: TGTGCCAGCAGCTCCGGGACTAGTCCCATCGAGCAGTACTTC.

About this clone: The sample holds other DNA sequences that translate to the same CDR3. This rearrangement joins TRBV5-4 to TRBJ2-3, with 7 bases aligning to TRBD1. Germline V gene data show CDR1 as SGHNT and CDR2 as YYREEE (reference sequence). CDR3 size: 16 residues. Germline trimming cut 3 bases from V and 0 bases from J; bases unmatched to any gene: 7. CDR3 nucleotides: TGTGCCAGCAGCTCCGGGACAGCCTCTAGCACAGATACGCAGTATTTT. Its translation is CASSSGTASSTDTQYF.

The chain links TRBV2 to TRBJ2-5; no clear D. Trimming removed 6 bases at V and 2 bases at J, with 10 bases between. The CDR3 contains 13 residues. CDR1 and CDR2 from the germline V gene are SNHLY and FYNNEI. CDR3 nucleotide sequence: TGTGCCAGCAGGGCAAACCCACAAGAGACCCAGTACTTC. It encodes CASRANPQETQYF.

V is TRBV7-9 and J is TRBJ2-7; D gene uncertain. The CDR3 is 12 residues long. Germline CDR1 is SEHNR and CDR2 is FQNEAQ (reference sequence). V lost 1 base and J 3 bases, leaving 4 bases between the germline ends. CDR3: CASSLGDYEQYF. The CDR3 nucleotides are TGTGCCAGCAGCTTAGGAGACTACGAGCAGTACTTC.

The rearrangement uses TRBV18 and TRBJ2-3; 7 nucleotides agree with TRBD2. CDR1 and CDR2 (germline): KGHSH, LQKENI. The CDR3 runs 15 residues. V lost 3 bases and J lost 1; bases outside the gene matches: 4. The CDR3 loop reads CASSPSGVGTDTQYF. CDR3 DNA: TGTGCCAGCTCACCCAGCGGGGTAGGCACAGATACGCAGTATTTT.

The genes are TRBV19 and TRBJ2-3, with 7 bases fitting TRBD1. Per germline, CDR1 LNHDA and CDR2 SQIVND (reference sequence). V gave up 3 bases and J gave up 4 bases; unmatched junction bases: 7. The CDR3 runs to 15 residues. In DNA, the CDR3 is TGTGCCAGTAGTATCGGGCCGGGACAGTCAGATACGCAGTATTTT. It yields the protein CASSIGPGQSDTQYF.